The sequence of this T cell receptor beta chain was determined in a study of cytomegalovirus exposure and HLA in healthy donors. Overall study findings and caveats: A previous analysis found most TCR beta V segments productive roughly 87% or roughly 30% of the time. A link between a missense DCLRE1C variant and TCR beta V- and J-gene trimming emerged from a later analysis.

Looked up from germline, CDR1 is SGHDT and CDR2 is YYEEEE. This CDR3 comprises 17 residues. As for this clone: Its antigen is not known. Relative to the germline gene, one junction end is altered; a read error may explain this.

PCR involved 60 Vbeta and 13 Jbeta primers. TCRdb keeps only in-frame clones here, not all; method: immunoSEQ multiplex PCR. There are about 140,000 clones in the sample; 61% occur only once, and roughly 1.9% lies in the top ten. The chain uses TRBV5-6 and TRBJ2-2; 10 nucleotides match TRBD1. Sequenced sample: PBMCs. The receptor was isolated from a male donor in good health and CMV-seronegative. The CDR3 spells CASSSLDRGTNTGGLFF. The CDR3 nucleotides are TGTGCCAGCAGCTCGCTGGACAGGGGGACTAACACCGGGGGGCTGTTTTTT.